This T cell receptor beta chain was observed in a study of neurological immune-mediated disorders. TCRdb reanalysed the 5' RACE reads using MiXCR and keeps one entry per CDR3 protein. The sample shows 100,000 to 150,000 distinct CDR3 sequences, about 3.2% of them seen only once. General observations from the study: TCR-beta repertoires seemed private in all groups, with no expanded CDR3 amino acid sequences shared.

The CDR3 length is 14 residues. J was trimmed by 3 bases and V by 6 bases; bases with no gene match: 3. The germline V gene has CDR1 MNHNY and CDR2 SVGAGI (reference sequence). Notes on this clonotype: Its antigen remains unknown.

Sample: PBMCs. This sequence originates from a woman in her 30s with multiple sclerosis. V is TRBV6-6 and J is TRBJ2-1; 9 bases map to TRBD1. CDR3 sequence reads: CASRGTGLYNEQFF. The CDR3 DNA reads TGTGCCAGCAGGGGGACAGGGCTCTACAATGAGCAGTTCTTC.